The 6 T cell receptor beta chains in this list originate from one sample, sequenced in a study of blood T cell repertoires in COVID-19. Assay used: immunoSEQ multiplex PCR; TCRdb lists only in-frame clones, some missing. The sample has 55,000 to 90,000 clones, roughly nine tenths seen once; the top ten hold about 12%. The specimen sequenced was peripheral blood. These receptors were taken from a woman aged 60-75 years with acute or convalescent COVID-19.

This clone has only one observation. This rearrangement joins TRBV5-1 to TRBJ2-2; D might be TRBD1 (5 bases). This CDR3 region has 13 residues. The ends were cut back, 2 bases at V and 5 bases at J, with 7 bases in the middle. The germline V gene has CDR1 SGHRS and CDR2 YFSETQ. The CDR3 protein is CASSLGVTGELFF. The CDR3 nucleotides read TGCGCCAGCAGCTTAGGGGTTACCGGGGAGCTGTTTTTT.

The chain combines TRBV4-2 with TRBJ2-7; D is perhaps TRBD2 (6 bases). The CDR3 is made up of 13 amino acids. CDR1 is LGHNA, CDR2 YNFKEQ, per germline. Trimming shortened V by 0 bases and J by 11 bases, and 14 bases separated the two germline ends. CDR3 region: CASSQDRQTRKYF. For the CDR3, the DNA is TGTGCCAGCAGCCAAGATAGACAGACTAGGAAGTACTTC.

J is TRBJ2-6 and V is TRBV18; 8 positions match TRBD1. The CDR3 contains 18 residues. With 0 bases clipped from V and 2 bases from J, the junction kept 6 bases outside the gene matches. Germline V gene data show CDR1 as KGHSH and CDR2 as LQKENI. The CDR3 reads CASSPPMGQAAGANVLTF. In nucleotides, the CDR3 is TGTGCCAGCTCACCACCAATGGGACAGGCCGCTGGGGCCAACGTCCTGACTTTC.

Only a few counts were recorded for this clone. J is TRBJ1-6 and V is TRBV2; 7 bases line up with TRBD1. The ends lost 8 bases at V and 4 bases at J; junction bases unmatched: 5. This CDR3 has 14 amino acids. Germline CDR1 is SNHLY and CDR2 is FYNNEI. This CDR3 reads CASGTGDYNSPLHF. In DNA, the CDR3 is TGTGCCAGCGGCACAGGGGATTATAATTCACCCCTCCACTTT.

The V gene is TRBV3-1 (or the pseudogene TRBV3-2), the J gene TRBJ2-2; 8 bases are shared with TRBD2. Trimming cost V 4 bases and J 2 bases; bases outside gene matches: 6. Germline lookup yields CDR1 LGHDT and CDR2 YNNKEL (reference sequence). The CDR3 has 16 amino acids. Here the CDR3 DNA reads TGTGCCAGCAGCCCGAGGGCGGGGGGTAACACCGGGGAGCTGTTTTTT. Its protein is CASSPRAGGNTGELFF.

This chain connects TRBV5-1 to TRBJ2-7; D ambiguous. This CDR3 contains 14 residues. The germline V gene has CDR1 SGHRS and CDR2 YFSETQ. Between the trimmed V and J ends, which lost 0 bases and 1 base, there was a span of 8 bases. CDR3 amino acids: CASSLEQLSYEQYF. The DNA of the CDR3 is TGCGCCAGCAGCTTGGAACAGCTTTCCTACGAGCAGTACTTC.